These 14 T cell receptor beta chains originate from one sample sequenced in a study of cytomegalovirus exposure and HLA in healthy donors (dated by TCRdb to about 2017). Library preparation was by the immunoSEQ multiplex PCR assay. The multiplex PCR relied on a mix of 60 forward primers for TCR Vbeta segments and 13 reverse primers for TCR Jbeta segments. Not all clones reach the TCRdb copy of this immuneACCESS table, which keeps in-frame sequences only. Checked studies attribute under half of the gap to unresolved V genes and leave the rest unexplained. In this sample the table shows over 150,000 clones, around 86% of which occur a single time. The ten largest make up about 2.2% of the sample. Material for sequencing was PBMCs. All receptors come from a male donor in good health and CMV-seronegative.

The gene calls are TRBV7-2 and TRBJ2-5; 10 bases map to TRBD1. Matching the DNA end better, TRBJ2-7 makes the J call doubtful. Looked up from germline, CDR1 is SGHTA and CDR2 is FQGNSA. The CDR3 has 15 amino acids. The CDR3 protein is CASSRPGQGLYEQYF. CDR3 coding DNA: TGTGCCAGCAGCCGCCCGGGACAGGGGCTATACGAGCAGTACTTC.

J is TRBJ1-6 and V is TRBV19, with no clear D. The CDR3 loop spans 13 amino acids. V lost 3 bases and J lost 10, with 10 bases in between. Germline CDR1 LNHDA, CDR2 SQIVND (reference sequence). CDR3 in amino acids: CASSIFLRSPLHF. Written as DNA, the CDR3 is TGTGCCAGTAGTATCTTCTTGAGGTCACCCCTCCACTTT.

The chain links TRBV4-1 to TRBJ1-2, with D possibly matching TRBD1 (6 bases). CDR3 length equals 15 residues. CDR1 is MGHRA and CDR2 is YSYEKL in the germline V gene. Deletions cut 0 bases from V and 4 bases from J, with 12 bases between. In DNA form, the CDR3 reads TGCGCCAGCAGCCAAGAAAGGCAGGGGTTCTATGGCTACACCTTC. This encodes CASSQERQGFYGYTF.

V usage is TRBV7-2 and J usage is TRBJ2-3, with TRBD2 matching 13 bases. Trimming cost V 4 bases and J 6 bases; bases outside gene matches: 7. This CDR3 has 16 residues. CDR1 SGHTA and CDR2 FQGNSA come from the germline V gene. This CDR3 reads CASSSPGLAGYDTQYF. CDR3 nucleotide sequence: TGTGCCAGCAGCTCACCGGGACTAGCGGGGTATGATACGCAGTATTTT.

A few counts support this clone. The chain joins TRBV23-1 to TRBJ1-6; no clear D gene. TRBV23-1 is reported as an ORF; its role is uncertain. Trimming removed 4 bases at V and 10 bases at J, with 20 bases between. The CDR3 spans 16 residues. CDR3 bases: TGCGCCAGCAGTCCCCCTCGACCGGCTCCGAGGTCACCCCTCCACTTT. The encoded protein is CASSPPRPAPRSPLHF.

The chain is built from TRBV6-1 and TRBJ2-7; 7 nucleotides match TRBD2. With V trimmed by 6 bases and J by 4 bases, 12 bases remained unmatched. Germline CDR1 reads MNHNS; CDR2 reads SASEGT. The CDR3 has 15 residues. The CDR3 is CASSPPVGGGYEQYF. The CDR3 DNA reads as TGTGCCAGCAGCCCCCCGGTCGGGGGAGGGTACGAGCAGTACTTC.

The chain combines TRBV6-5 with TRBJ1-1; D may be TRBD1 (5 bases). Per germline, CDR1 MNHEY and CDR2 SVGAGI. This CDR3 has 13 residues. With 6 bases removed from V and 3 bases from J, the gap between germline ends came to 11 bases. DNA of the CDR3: TGTGCCAGCAGCGAGGGGAGGTACACTGAAGCTTTCTTT. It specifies CASSEGRYTEAFF.

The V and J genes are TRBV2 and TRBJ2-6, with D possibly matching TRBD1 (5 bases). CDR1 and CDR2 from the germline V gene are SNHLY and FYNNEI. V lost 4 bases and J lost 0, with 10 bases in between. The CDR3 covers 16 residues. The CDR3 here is CASSAGPVSGANVLTF. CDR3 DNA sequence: TGTGCCAGCAGTGCAGGGCCAGTCTCTGGGGCCAACGTCCTGACTTTC.

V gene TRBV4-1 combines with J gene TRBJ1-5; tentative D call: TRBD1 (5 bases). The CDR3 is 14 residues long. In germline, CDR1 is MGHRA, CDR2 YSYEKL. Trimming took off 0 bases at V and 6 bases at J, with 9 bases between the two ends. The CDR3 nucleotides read TGCGCCAGCAGCCAAGATCGGGGGGGTCAGCCCCAGCATTTT. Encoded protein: CASSQDRGGQPQHF.

The CDR3 region has the DNA TGTGCCTGGAGCCCCGGACAGGGGGATGAGCAGTTCTTC. Translated: CAWSPGQGDEQFF. This chain joins TRBV30 and TRBJ2-1; 10 bases line up with TRBD1. The CDR3 sequence is 13 residues long. V lost 3 bases and J lost 8; bases outside the gene matches: 4. In germline, CDR1 is GTSNPN, CDR2 SVGIG (reference sequence).

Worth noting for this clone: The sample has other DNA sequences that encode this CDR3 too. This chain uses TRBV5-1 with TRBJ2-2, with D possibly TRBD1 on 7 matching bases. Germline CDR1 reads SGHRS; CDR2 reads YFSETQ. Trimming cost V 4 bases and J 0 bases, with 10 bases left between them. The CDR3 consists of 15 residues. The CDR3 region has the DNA TGCGCCAGCAGCCCAGGGGGGACGAACACCGGGGAGCTGTTTTTT. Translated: CASSPGGTNTGELFF.

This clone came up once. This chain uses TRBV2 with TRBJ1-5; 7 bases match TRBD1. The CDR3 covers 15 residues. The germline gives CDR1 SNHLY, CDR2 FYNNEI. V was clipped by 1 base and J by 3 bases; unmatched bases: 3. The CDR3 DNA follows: TGTGCCAGCAGTGAAGAGGGACAGTTCAATCAGCCCCAGCATTTT. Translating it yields CASSEEGQFNQPQHF.

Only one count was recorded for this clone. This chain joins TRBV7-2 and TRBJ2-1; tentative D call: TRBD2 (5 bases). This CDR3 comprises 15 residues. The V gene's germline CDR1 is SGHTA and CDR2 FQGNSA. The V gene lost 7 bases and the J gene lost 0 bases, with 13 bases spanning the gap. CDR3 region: CASTRPGSSYNEQFF. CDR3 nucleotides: TGTGCCAGCACCCGTCCGGGGAGCTCCTACAATGAGCAGTTCTTC.

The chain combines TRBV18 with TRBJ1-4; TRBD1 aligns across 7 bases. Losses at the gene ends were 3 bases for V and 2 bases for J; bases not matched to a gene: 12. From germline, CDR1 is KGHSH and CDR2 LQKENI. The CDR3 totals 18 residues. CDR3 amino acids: CASSPRQGQRGTNEKLFF. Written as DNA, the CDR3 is TGTGCCAGCTCACCCCGACAGGGACAACGAGGCACTAATGAAAAACTGTTTTTT.